This TCR beta chain was identified in a study of blood T cell repertoires in COVID-19. Libraries were prepared by immunoSEQ multiplex PCR; TCRdb keeps only in-frame clonotypes and omits some of them. The data show fewer than 250,000 clones, with around 91% seen just once and 4% to 6% held by the top ten. The germline V and J ends were trimmed by 1 base and 4 bases, with 7 bases remaining between them. CDR3 size: 13 residues. The germline CDR1 and CDR2 sequences are KGHSH and LQKENI. V usage is TRBV18 and J usage is TRBJ1-2; D is perhaps TRBD1 (5 bases). This TCR derives from a woman aged 40 to 55 with acute or convalescent COVID-19. What was sequenced was peripheral blood. The CDR3 reads CASSPLQGYGYTF. CDR3 DNA sequence: TGTGCCAGCTCACCACTCCAGGGCTATGGCTACACCTTC.